The 26 T cell receptor beta chains in this list originate from one sample, sequenced in a study of beta chain features in type 1 diabetes (dated by TCRdb to the late 2010s). Receptors were amplified or captured by the immunoSEQ multiplex PCR assay. The entire amount of isolated RNA was reverse transcribed using the High Capacity cDNA Reverse Transcription Kit, so the sequenced TCRB transcripts were expressed ones. Held by TCRdb, this immuneACCESS table contains in-frame sequences only and omits some clones. Under half of the omission traces to an unresolved V gene where checked; the cause of the rest is unknown. The sample data list hundreds of thousands of clones, and less than 20% of these were observed just once. In total, the top ten clones hold around 0.095% of the sample. The sample was naive CD4+ T cells from blood. The sample's cell subset or site label is to be understood as: true naive CD4+ T cells. These receptors were obtained from a man younger than 35 in good health.

This clone was counted once. The chain joins TRBV5-1 to TRBJ2-7; D may be TRBD2 (5 bases). Per the germline V gene, CDR1 is SGHRS and CDR2 is YFSETQ. The CDR3 extends over 14 amino acids. V was cut by 4 bases and J by 2 bases, with 13 bases left in between. CDR3 bases: TGCGCCAGCAGCCCTCTCGCCGGGGCCTACGAGCAGTACTTC. The encoded protein is CASSPLAGAYEQYF.

The chain joins TRBV7-9 to TRBJ1-1, with a possible D match to TRBD1 (6 bases). This CDR3 is 12 amino acids long. CDR1 and CDR2 (germline): SEHNR, FQNEAQ (reference sequence). With 2 bases removed from V and 8 bases from J, the gap between germline ends came to 9 bases. CDR3 residues: CASSLPDSEAFF. The CDR3 bases are TGTGCCAGCAGCTTACCGGACAGCGAAGCTTTCTTT.

This rearrangement joins TRBV11-2 to TRBJ2-5; maybe TRBD2 (6 bases). Trimming pared 1 base from V and 5 bases from J, leaving 14 bases between. Germline CDR1 SGHAT, CDR2 FQNNGV. This CDR3 comprises 15 residues. CDR3 DNA: TGTGCCAGCAGCTTAGTACCTAGCGCGACGGAGACCCAGTACTTC. Amino acids: CASSLVPSATETQYF.

This clone was seen more than once but under ten times. The rearrangement joins TRBV10-3 to TRBJ2-2; perhaps TRBD1 as D (6 bases). This CDR3 contains 15 residues. V was trimmed by 7 bases and J by 0 bases, leaving 12 bases between them. Germline CDR1 is ENHRY and CDR2 is SYGVKD. As DNA, the CDR3 is TGTGCCATCAAAGGGACAAACGCGAACACCGGGGAGCTGTTTTTT. Translation: CAIKGTNANTGELFF.

This clone was seen more than once but under ten times. This chain connects TRBV10-3 to TRBJ2-1; TRBD1 agrees at 9 bases. The CDR3 length is 15 residues. Unmatched junction bases numbered 7, after V lost 4 bases and J lost 6 bases. The germline gives CDR1 ENHRY, CDR2 SYGVKD. The CDR3: CAISALDRGINEQFF. Written as DNA, the CDR3 is TGTGCCATCAGTGCCCTGGACAGGGGCATCAATGAGCAGTTCTTC.

In this sample, this clone turned up a few times. One junction end does not reproduce the germline sequence, and a read error may be involved. The rearrangement uses TRBV7-2 and TRBJ2-3; 12 bases match TRBD2. CDR3 size: 16 residues. The V gene's germline CDR1 is SGHTA and CDR2 FQGNSA. This CDR3 is CVSSPFETSGRGTQYF. The CDR3 bases are TGTGTCAGCAGCCCCTTCGAGACTAGCGGGAGAGGTACGCAGTATTTT.

The chain employs TRBV28 and TRBJ1-2; D is undetermined. CDR1 is MDHEN, CDR2 SYDVKM, per germline. This CDR3 contains 12 residues. The V end lost 6 bases, the J end lost 7 bases, and 12 bases lay between the germline ends. The CDR3 nucleotides are TGTGCCAGCAGACCAACCGGTGTTGGCTACACCTTC. Protein sequence: CASRPTGVGYTF.

The V and J genes are TRBV6-4 and TRBJ2-7; D is uncertain. Germline CDR1 reads MRHNA; CDR2 reads SNTAGT. The CDR3 is 11 residues long. With 4 bases removed from V and 4 bases from J, the gap between germline ends came to 5 bases. The CDR3 DNA reads as TGTGCCAGCAGTGGAATATACGAGCAGTACTTC. Translation: CASSGIYEQYF.

This clone was seen a handful of times. V is TRBV7-2 and J is TRBJ1-2; no firm D call. The ends were cut back, 1 base at V and 6 bases at J, with 12 bases in the middle. The CDR3 loop spans 14 amino acids. From germline, CDR1 is SGHTA and CDR2 FQGNSA. In DNA form, the CDR3 reads TGTGCCAGCAGCTTAGGTCGTGGGGATCATGGCTACACCTTC. Translation: CASSLGRGDHGYTF.

This clone was counted many times. The chain links TRBV14 to TRBJ1-1; D not resolved. Germline CDR1 SGHDN, CDR2 FVKESK. CDR3 length: 12 amino acids. V gave up 1 base and J gave up 8 bases, with 8 bases separating them. The CDR3 sequence: CASSQGSREAFF. DNA for the CDR3: TGTGCCAGCAGCCAAGGATCCAGGGAAGCTTTCTTT.

This clone was counted between two and nine times. V is TRBV5-6 and J is TRBJ1-5; the match to TRBD1 covers 7 bases. Trimming cost V 1 base and J 7 bases; bases outside gene matches: 11. CDR1 SGHDT and CDR2 YYEEEE come from the germline V gene. This CDR3 spans 16 amino acids. The CDR3 DNA sequence: TGTGCCAGCAGCTTGAGACAGGGCGTGAGGAGCCAGCCCCAGCATTTT. It is translated as CASSLRQGVRSQPQHF.

This clone was recorded a few times. The chain has TRBV25-1 and TRBJ1-2; 10 bases match TRBD1. The V segment lost 3 bases and the J segment 4 bases; nucleotides outside the gene matches: 2. The CDR3 contains 14 residues. Looked up from germline, CDR1 is MGHDK and CDR2 is SYGVNS. The CDR3 nucleotides are TGTGCCAGCAGTGAGGGGACAGGGGTCTATGGCTACACCTTC. Amino acid sequence: CASSEGTGVYGYTF.

The table lists this clone with a few counts. Distinct nucleotide sequences in the sample also encode this CDR3. The CDR3 bases are TGTGCCAGCAGCTTACTAGCGGGGGGCTCCTACGAGCAGTACTTC. Its protein is CASSLLAGGSYEQYF. The genes are TRBV11-2 and TRBJ2-7, with 11 bases that match TRBD2. After removal of 2 bases from V and 0 bases from J, the junction contained 0 bases not matched to a gene. This CDR3 spans 15 amino acids. CDR1 is SGHAT and CDR2 is FQNNGV in the germline V gene.

The chain recombines TRBV28 with TRBJ1-2; a weak D match, TRBD1 (5 bases). CDR3 length: 16 residues. V lost 3 bases and J 4 bases, leaving 18 bases between the germline ends. In germline, CDR1 is MDHEN, CDR2 SYDVKM. CDR3 sequence reads: CASSLEGRGLGYGYTF. The CDR3 nucleotides read TGTGCCAGCAGTTTGGAAGGACGGGGGTTGGGCTATGGCTACACCTTC.

This clone was seen more than once but under ten times. The chain has TRBV11-2 and TRBJ2-5; 8 bases match TRBD2. With 5 bases clipped from V and 6 bases from J, the junction kept 8 bases outside the gene matches. The CDR3 sequence is 14 residues long. Germline V gene sequence: CDR1 SGHAT, CDR2 FQNNGV. CDR3 bases: TGTGCCAGCAGCATTCAGCGGGGGCAGAAGACCCAGTACTTC. Its protein product is CASSIQRGQKTQYF.

This clone was seen only a few times. The gene calls are TRBV5-4 and TRBJ2-2; D is possibly TRBD1 (6 bases). Trimming removed 4 bases from V and 1 base from J, with 14 bases in between. CDR1 and CDR2 (germline): SGHNT, YYREEE (reference sequence). This CDR3 region has 16 residues. The CDR3 nucleotides are TGTGCCAGCAGCGTACCCGGGACAAAGAACACCGGGGAGCTGTTTTTT. This sequence encodes CASSVPGTKNTGELFF.

This sequence joins TRBV9 and TRBJ2-5; no definite D call. Germline assignment: CDR1 SGDLS and CDR2 YYNGEE. V was trimmed by 2 bases and J by 4 bases, leaving 15 bases between them. The CDR3 covers 15 residues. The CDR3 spells CASSVRWDEVETQYF. The CDR3 DNA reads TGTGCCAGCAGCGTCAGGTGGGATGAGGTAGAGACCCAGTACTTC.

This clone came up a few times. The V gene is TRBV5-1, the J gene TRBJ2-1; D is uncertain. The germline V gene encodes CDR1 SGHRS and CDR2 YFSETQ. V was cut by 4 bases and J by 6 bases, with 14 bases left in between. The CDR3 runs to 14 residues. The CDR3 coding sequence is TGCGCCAGCAGCCTTGGGAAGGGTATCAATGAGCAGTTCTTC. Its protein is CASSLGKGINEQFF.

This clone was observed a few times. Written as DNA, the CDR3 is TGTGCCAGCTCACGACAGGGGGCTGGGACTAATCAGCCCCAGCATTTT. Its translation: CASSRQGAGTNQPQHF. The chain carries TRBV18 and TRBJ1-5; 10 bases agree with TRBD1. With 4 bases clipped from V and 4 bases from J, the junction kept 7 bases outside the gene matches. The CDR3 consists of 16 residues. In germline, CDR1 is KGHSH, CDR2 LQKENI.

The CDR3 is CASSQGNRDNTDTQYF. The CDR3 DNA follows: TGCGCCAGCAGCCAAGGGAATCGGGACAACACAGATACGCAGTATTTT. V gene TRBV4-1 combines with J gene TRBJ2-3; D is possibly TRBD1 (6 bases). The V and J ends lost 1 base and 2 bases respectively, with 13 bases between them. The CDR3 length is 16 residues. The V gene's germline CDR1 is MGHRA and CDR2 YSYEKL.

The J gene is TRBJ1-5, the V gene TRBV7-2, with D possibly being TRBD1 (6 bases). The V gene lost 5 bases and the J gene lost 7 bases, with 15 bases spanning the gap. The CDR3 is made up of 14 amino acids. CDR1 is SGHTA, CDR2 FQGNSA, per germline. The CDR3 loop is CASSLTGSGQPQHF. The CDR3 nucleotides read TGTGCCAGCAGCCTCACAGGGTCGGGGCAGCCCCAGCATTTT.

This clone turned up a few times. The chain is built from TRBV10-3 and TRBJ2-1; TRBD1 might be the D (6 bases). Germline assignment: CDR1 ENHRY and CDR2 SYGVKD. The CDR3 is 14 residues long. V lost 9 bases and J lost 4, with 16 bases in between. CDR3 DNA sequence: TGTGCCATACAGGGTGAGAAGGGTTACAATGAGCAGTTCTTC. This encodes CAIQGEKGYNEQFF.

The chain couples TRBV7-2 to TRBJ2-2; no reliable D call. Germline CDR1 SGHTA, CDR2 FQGNSA. V lost 2 bases and J lost 3, with 13 bases in between. The CDR3 contains 16 residues. The CDR3 nucleotides read TGTGCCAGCAGCTTAAAAGGCATCATACACACCGGGGAGCTGTTTTTT. This translates into CASSLKGIIHTGELFF.

The V gene is TRBV29-1, the J gene TRBJ2-3, with 10 bases aligning to TRBD2. Germline-derived CDR1 and CDR2 are SQVTM and ANQGSEA. After removal of 6 bases from V and 1 base from J, the junction contained 7 bases not matched to a gene. The CDR3 sequence is 15 residues long. The chain's CDR3 is CSVALAGARTDTQYF. The CDR3 DNA reads TGCAGCGTAGCCCTAGCGGGGGCCCGCACAGATACGCAGTATTTT.

This chain links TRBV2 with TRBJ2-2; D remains ambiguous. Per the germline V gene, CDR1 is SNHLY and CDR2 is FYNNEI. V lost 6 bases and J lost 0, with 5 bases in between. The CDR3 spans 13 residues. The CDR3 spells CASRVSNTGELFF. The CDR3 coding sequence is TGTGCCAGCAGGGTATCGAACACCGGGGAGCTGTTTTTT.

V usage is TRBV5-1 and J usage is TRBJ2-7; 8 bases are shared with TRBD1. V gave up 6 bases and J gave up 2 bases; unmatched junction bases: 4. Germline loops: CDR1 SGHRS, CDR2 YFSETQ. This CDR3 contains 13 residues. CDR3 sequence: CASTGQGTYEQYF. Written as DNA, the CDR3 is TGCGCCAGCACCGGACAGGGCACCTACGAGCAGTACTTC.